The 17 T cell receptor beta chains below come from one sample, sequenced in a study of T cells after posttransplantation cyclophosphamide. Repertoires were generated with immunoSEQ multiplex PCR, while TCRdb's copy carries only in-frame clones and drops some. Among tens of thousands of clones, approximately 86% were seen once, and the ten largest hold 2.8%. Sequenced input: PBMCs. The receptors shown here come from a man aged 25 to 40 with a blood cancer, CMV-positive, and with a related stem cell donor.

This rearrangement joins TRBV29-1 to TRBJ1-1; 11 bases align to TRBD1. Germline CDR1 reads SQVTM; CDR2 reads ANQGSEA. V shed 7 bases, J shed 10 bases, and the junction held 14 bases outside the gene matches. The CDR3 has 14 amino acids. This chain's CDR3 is CSGTWTGGASRAFF. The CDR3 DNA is TGCAGCGGGACTTGGACAGGGGGCGCCTCGAGAGCTTTCTTT.

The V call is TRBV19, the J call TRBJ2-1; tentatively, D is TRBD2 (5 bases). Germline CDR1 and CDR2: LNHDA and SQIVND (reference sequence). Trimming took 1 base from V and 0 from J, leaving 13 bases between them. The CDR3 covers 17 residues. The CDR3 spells CASSIGSSGSSYNEQFF. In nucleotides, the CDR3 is TGTGCCAGTAGTATAGGATCATCGGGGAGCTCCTACAATGAGCAGTTCTTC.

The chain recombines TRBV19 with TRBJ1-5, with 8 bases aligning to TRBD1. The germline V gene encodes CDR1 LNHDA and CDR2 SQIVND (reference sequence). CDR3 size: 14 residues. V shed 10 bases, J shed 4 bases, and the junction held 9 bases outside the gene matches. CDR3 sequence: CATGEGQDNQPQHF. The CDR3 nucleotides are TGTGCCACCGGGGAGGGACAGGATAATCAGCCCCAGCATTTT.

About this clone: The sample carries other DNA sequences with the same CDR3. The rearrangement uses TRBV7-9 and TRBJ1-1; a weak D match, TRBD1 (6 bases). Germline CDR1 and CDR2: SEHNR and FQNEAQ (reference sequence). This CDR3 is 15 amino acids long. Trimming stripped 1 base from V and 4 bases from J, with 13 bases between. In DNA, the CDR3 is TGTGCCAGCAGCTTAGAGGGCCAGGGGAGCACTGAAGCTTTCTTT. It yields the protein CASSLEGQGSTEAFF.

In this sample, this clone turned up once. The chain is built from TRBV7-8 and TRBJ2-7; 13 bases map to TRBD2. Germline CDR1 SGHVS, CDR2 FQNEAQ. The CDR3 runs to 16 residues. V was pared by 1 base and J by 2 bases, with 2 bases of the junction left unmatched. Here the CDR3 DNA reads TGTGCCAGCAGCTTAGAGGGACTAGCGGGGCCCTACGAGCAGTACTTC. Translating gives CASSLEGLAGPYEQYF.

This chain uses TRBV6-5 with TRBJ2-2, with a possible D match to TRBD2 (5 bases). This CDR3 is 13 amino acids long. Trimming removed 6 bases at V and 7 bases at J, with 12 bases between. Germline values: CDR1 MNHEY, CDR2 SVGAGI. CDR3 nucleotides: TGTGCCAGCAGCACCCCTCGGGGCGGGGAGCTGTTTTTT. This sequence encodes CASSTPRGGELFF.

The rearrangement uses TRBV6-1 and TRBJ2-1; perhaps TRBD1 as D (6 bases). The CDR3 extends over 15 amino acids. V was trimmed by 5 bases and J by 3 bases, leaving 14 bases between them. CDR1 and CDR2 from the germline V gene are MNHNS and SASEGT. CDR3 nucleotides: TGTGCCAGCAGTATGAACGACAGGATCTACAATGAGCAGTTCTTC. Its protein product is CASSMNDRIYNEQFF.

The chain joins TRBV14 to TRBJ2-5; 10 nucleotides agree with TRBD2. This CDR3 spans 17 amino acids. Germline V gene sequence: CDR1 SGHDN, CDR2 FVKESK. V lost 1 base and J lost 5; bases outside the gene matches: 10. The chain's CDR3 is CASSQVRLAGAVETQYF. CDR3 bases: TGTGCCAGCAGCCAAGTACGGCTAGCGGGAGCGGTGGAGACCCAGTACTTC.

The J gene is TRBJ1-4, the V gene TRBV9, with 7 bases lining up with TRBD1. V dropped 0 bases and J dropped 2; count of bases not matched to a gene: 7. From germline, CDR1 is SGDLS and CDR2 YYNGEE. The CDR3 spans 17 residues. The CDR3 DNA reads TGTGCCAGCAGCGTAGCTGACTCCAGGGGGACTAATGAAAAACTGTTTTTT. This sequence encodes CASSVADSRGTNEKLFF.

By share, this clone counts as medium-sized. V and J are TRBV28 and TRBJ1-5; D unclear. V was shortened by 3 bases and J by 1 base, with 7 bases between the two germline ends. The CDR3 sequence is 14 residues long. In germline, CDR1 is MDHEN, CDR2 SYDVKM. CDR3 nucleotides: TGTGCCAGCAGTTTTAGCCAAAGCAATCAGCCCCAGCATTTT. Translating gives CASSFSQSNQPQHF.

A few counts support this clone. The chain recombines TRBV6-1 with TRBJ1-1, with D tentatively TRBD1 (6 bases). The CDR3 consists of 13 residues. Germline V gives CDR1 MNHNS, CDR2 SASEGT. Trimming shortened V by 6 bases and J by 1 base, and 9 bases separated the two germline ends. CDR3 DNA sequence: TGTGCCAGCAGCCGGACAGCGAACACTGAAGCTTTCTTT. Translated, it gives CASSRTANTEAFF.

The CDR3 here is CASSPTGSYEQYF. Here the CDR3 DNA reads TGTGCCAGCAGCCCGACAGGCTCCTACGAGCAGTACTTC. The J gene is TRBJ2-7, the V gene TRBV5-4, with D possibly matching TRBD1 (6 bases). Between the trimmed V and J ends, which lost 4 bases and 0 bases, there was a span of 8 bases. The CDR3 loop spans 13 amino acids. The germline CDR1 and CDR2 sequences are SGHNT and YYREEE (reference sequence).

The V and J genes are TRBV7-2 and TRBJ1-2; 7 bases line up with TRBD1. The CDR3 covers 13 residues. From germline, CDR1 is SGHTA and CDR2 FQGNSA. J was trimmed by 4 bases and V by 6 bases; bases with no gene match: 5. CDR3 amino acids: CASSHAGGYGYTF. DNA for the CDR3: TGTGCCAGCAGTCACGCAGGGGGCTATGGCTACACCTTC.

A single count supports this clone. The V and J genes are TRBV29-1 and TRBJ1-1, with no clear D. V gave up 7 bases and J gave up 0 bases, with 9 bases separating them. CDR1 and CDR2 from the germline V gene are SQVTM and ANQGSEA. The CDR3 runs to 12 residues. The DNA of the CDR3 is TGCAGCGGTACTGAGATGAACACTGAAGCTTTCTTT. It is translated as CSGTEMNTEAFF.

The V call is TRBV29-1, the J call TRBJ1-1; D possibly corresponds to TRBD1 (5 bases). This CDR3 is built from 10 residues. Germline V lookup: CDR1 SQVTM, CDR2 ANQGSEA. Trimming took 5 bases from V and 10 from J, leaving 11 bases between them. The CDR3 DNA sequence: TGCAGCGTTTATGGGGGGGGAGCTTTCTTT. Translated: CSVYGGGAFF.

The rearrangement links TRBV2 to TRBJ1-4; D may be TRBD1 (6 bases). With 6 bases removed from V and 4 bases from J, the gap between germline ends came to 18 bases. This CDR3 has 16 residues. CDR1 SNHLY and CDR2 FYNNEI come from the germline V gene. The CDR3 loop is CASRNQGTNHNEKLFF. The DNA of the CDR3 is TGTGCCAGCAGAAACCAGGGGACTAACCATAATGAAAAACTGTTTTTT.

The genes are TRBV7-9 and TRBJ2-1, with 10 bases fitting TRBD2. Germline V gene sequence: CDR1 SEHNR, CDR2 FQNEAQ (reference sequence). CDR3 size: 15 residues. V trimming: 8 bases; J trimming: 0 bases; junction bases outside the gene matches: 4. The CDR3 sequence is CASSGTSVSYNEQFF. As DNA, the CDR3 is TGTGCCAGCTCCGGGACTAGCGTCTCCTACAATGAGCAGTTCTTC. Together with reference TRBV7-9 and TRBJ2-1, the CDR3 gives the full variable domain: DTGVSQNPRHKITKRGQNVTFRCDPISEHNRLYWYRQTLGQGPEFLTYFQNEAQLEKSRLLSDRFSAERPKGSFSTLEIQRTEQGDSAMYLCASSGTSVSYNEQFFGPGTRLTVL.